This T cell receptor beta chain was captured by sequencing in a study of T cell responses to AZD1222 COVID-19 vaccine. General observations from the study: Increased Spike-specific TCR breadth and depth were observed after two AZD1222 doses. Sampling that yielded the repertoires occurred only after the peak T cell response. Donors were largely white British and mainly female; clonal diversity was possibly underestimated.

Trimming cost V 6 bases and J 4 bases, with 22 bases left between them. The length of the CDR3 is 17 residues. From germline, CDR1 is KGHSH and CDR2 LQKENI. Combined were second doses at about 4 or about 12 weeks. On this clone itself: The antigen is not known.

Clones were sequenced by immunoSEQ multiplex PCR, and TCRdb holds only the in-frame ones, with some missing. The data hold 160,000 or so clones, with over 70% observed a single time. The chain links TRBV18 to TRBJ1-5, with TRBD1 as a possible D gene (5 bases). The specimen comprised peripheral blood, sampled 28 days after the second AZD1222 dose. The sequence was obtained from an adult who received the AZD1222 COVID-19 vaccine. DNA of the CDR3: TGTGCCAGCTCCTTTCCGGGACGAGACTTCGGAAATCAGCCCCAGCATTTT. This gives the protein CASSFPGRDFGNQPQHF. Full variable domain (rest looked up from reference TRBV18 and TRBJ1-5): NAGVMQNPRHLVRRRGQEARLRCSPMKGHSHVYWYRQLPEEGLKFMVYLQKENIIDESGMPKERFSAEFPKEGPSILRIQQVVRGDSAAYFCASSFPGRDFGNQPQHFGDGTRLSIL.